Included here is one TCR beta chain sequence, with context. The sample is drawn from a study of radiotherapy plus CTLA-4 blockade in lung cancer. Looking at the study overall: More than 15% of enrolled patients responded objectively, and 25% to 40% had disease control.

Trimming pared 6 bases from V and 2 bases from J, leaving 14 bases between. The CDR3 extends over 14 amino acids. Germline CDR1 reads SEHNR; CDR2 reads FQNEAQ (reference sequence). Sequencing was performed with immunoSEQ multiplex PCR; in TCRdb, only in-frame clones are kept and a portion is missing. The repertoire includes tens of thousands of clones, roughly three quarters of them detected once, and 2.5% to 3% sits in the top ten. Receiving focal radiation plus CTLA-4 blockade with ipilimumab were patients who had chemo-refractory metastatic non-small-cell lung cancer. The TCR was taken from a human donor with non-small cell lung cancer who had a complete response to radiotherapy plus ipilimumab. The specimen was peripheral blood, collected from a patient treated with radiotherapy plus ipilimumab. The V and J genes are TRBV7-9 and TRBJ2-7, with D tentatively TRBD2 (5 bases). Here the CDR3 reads CASRRSDGAYEQYF. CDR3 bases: TGTGCCAGCAGGCGCTCCGACGGGGCCTACGAGCAGTACTTC.